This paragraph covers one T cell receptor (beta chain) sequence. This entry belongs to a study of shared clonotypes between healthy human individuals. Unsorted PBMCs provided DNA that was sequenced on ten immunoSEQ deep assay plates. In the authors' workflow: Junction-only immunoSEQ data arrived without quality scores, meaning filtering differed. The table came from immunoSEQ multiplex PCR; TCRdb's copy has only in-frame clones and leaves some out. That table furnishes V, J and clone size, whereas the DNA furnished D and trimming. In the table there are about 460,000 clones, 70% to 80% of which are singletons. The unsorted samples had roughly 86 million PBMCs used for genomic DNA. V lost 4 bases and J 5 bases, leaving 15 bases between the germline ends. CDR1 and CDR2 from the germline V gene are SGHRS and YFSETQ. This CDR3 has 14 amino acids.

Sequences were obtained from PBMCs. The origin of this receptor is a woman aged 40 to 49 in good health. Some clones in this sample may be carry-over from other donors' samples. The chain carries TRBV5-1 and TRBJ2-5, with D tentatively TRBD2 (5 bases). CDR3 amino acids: CASSPRSGTETQYF. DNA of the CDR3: TGCGCCAGCAGCCCGCGAAGCGGTACCGAGACCCAGTACTTC.